This is a list of T cell receptor beta chains from one sample in a study of cytomegalovirus exposure and HLA in healthy donors. The repertoire was sequenced with immunoSEQ multiplex PCR; TCRdb's copy has only in-frame clones and lacks some. The data hold about 76,000 clones, with 72% observed a single time. Input material: PBMCs. Receptors originate from a woman between 40 and 50 years old in good health and CMV-seropositive. Both conserved end residues are part of each CDR3. A D gene is named only where the DNA matches it firmly. Clone size appears in some rows only: once, few, many, or a class for an expanded clone.

j_call clone_size d_call v_call cdr3_nt cdr3_aa
TRBJ2-3 - TRBD2 TRBV2 TGTGCCAGCAATGAGCGGGAAATCACAGATACGCAGTATTTT CASNEREITDTQYF
TRBJ2-2 - - TRBV5-5 TGTGCCAGCAGCTTGGCTGGCGGGGCCGGGGAGCTGTTTTTT CASSLAGGAGELFF
TRBJ1-6 once - TRBV28 TGTGCCAGCAGTTACCCCACAGGCCTCTCTCTCCACTTT CASSYPTGLSLHF
TRBJ1-1 few - TRBV4-3 TGCGCCAGCAGCCAAGATTTATACACTGAAGCTTTCTTT CASSQDLYTEAFF
TRBJ2-4 - - TRBV13 TGTGCCAGCAGCCTAGCCAAAAACATTCAGTACTTC CASSLAKNIQYF
TRBJ1-4 - - TRBV30 TGTGCCTGGAGCGAGAGCGGTGAAAAACTGTTTTTT CAWSESGEKLFF
TRBJ2-3 - - TRBV4-1 TGCGCCAGCAGCCAAGAGGTGGGCGGAGGAGGGATTTTCGCAGATACGCAGTATTTT CASSQEVGGGGIFADTQYF
TRBJ1-1 - - TRBV27 TGTGCCAGCAGTTTGTCAGTGAACACTGAAGCTTTCTTT CASSLSVNTEAFF
TRBJ2-1 - TRBD2 TRBV10-3 TGTGCCATTACCGGGACTAGCGGAAACAATGAGCAGTTCTTC CAITGTSGNNEQFF
TRBJ1-6 once - TRBV30 TGTGCCTGGAGTGGCGGGGGACCGAGTTCACCCCTCCACTTT CAWSGGGPSSPLHF
TRBJ2-5 - TRBD2 TRBV9 TGTGCCAGCAGCGTAGGCAAAGCGGGGACTAGAGAGACCCAGTACTTC CASSVGKAGTRETQYF
TRBJ2-7 - TRBD1 TRBV13 TGTGCCAGCAACAACCGGGACAGCATCGAGCAGTACTTC CASNNRDSIEQYF
TRBJ2-1 few - TRBV5-1 TGCGCCAGCAGCTCTGGGGCTAATGGATACAATGAGCAGTTCTTC CASSSGANGYNEQFF
TRBJ1-2 - TRBD1 TRBV9 TGTGCCAGCAGCCCCCCAATTGGGACAGAGTACGGCTACACCTTC CASSPPIGTEYGYTF
TRBJ1-5 - TRBD1 TRBV11-2 TGTGCCAGACAGGGACAGGTCATCGCTCAGCCCCAGCATTTT CARQGQVIAQPQHF
TRBJ1-2 once - TRBV7-9 TGTGCCAGCAGCTTAAGTGCAGGGGACCCCTACACCTTC CASSLSAGDPYTF
TRBJ2-5 - TRBD1 TRBV5-1 TGCGCCAGCAGTACGACAGGGTTAGGGGAGACCCAGTACTTC CASSTTGLGETQYF
TRBJ1-3 - - TRBV29-1 TGCAGCGCTCAACCGGGTGGAAACACCATATATTTT CSAQPGGNTIYF
TRBJ1-2 - - TRBV27 TGTGCCAGCAGACTCTCAGGGGTCGTCGCCTATGGCTACACCTTC CASRLSGVVAYGYTF
TRBJ2-5 - TRBD2 TRBV29-1 TGCAGCGCCGCACCGGGGGGAGAGACCCAGTACTTC CSAAPGGETQYF
TRBJ2-3 - TRBD1 TRBV7-2 TGTGCCAGCAGCTTAGGAGGGCAGGGGGCCACAGATACGCAGTATTTT CASSLGGQGATDTQYF
TRBJ1-6 - - TRBV28 TGTGCCAGCAGTTTCTTTCGGGACACCACTTCACCCCTCCACTTT CASSFFRDTTSPLHF
TRBJ1-2 - TRBD1 TRBV5-4 TGTGCCAGCGGACAGGGGGCTAGCTATGGCTACCCCTTC CASGQGASYGYPF
TRBJ2-2 - - TRBV7-9 TGTGCCAGCAGGCCCCCTGAGAGTTTGGGGGAGCTGTTTTTT CASRPPESLGELFF
TRBJ2-2 once - TRBV15 TGTGCCACCAGCAGAGGGCGGGGCAGCGAACTGAACACCGGGGAGCTGTTTTTT CATSRGRGSELNTGELFF
TRBJ2-7 - - TRBV28 TGTGCCAGCAGAACGCAGGGGAACCGTGAGCAGTACTTC CASRTQGNREQYF
TRBJ2-7 - - TRBV5-1 TGCGCCAGCAGCTCAACAGGGTTCCCTACCGAGCAGTACTTC CASSSTGFPTEQYF
TRBJ2-2 - TRBD2 TRBV5-4 TGTGCCAGCAGCTTGACTAGCGGCAACCCCGCTGGGGAGCTGTTTTTT CASSLTSGNPAGELFF
TRBJ1-1 few - TRBV6-5 TGTGCCAGCGGGCAGAACACTGAAGCTTTCTTT CASGQNTEAFF
TRBJ1-6 few - TRBV2 TGTGCCAGCACCCCGAGCTCCTATAATTCACCCCTCCACTTT CASTPSSYNSPLHF
TRBJ2-3 few TRBD2 TRBV29-1 TGCAGCGTTGGGCCTAGCGGGACCATGGCGGGTACGCAGTATTTT CSVGPSGTMAGTQYF
TRBJ1-1 - - TRBV2 TGTGCCAGCAGTGGGGCAGGGAAGGTTGAAGCTTTCTTT CASSGAGKVEAFF
TRBJ2-7 - - TRBV28 TGTGCCAGCAGTTTAACTGACAGGAACTACGAGCAGTACTTC CASSLTDRNYEQYF
TRBJ2-7 many - TRBV5-6 TGTGCCAGCAGCGGGGGCGGATCTTCCTACGAGCAGTACTTC CASSGGGSSYEQYF
TRBJ1-4 few - TRBV28 TGTGCCAGCAGCCCTGCTTTTGCGGCTAATGAAAAACTGTTTTTT CASSPAFAANEKLFF
TRBJ2-7 - - TRBV9 TGTGCCAGCAGCGTAGCGGCCGGGTTAGGCGAGCAGTACTTC CASSVAAGLGEQYF
TRBJ1-1 - - TRBV28 TGTGCCAGCACCTGGGCGGGAACTGAAGCTTTCTTT CASTWAGTEAFF
TRBJ1-5 - TRBD1 TRBV30 TGTGCCTGGACGGACAGGGGTAATCAGCCCCAGCATTTT CAWTDRGNQPQHF
TRBJ2-2 - - TRBV27 TGTGCCAGCAGTCCTCGGGGTAACACCGGGGAGCTGTTTTTT CASSPRGNTGELFF
TRBJ1-2 - - TRBV5-1 TGCGCCAGCAGCTTGGGGGGCGCGGACTATGGCTACCCCTTC CASSLGGADYGYPF
TRBJ1-2 few - TRBV6-1 TGTGCCACCGATGGAGTGTATGGCTACACCTTC CATDGVYGYTF